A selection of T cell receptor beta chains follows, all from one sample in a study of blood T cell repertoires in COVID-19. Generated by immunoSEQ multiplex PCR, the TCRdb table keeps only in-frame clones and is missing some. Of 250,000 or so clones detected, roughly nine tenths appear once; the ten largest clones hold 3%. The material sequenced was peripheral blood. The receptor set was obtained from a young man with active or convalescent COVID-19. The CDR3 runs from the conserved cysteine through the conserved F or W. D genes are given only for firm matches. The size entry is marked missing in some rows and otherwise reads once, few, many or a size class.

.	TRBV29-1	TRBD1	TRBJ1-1	CSVEVHKLGTGAFF
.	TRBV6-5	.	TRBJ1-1	CASSSWSQGTTEAFF
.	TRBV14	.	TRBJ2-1	CASSQEGAGRLSNEQFF
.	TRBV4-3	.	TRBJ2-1	CASSQDGPAAEQFF
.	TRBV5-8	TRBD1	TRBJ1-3	CASSLYYRTGGSGNTIYF
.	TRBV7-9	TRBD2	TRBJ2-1	CATLGGDNEQFF
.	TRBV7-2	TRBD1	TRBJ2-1	CASTWDRAYNEQFF
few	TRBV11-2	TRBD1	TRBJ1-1	CASSLVAGGYTEAFF
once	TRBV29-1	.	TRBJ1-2	CSVTGYYGYTF
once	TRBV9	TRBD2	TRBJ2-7	CASSVGLAAYEQYF
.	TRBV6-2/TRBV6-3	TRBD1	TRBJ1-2	CASSGSSLGTGDGYTF
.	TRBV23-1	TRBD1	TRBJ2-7	CASTRQGAQEQYF
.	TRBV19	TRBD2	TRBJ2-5	CASSRTGTTQETQYF
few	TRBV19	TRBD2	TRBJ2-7	CASSKARLADSYEQYF
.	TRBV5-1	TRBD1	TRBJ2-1	CASSLAPGGTYNEQFF
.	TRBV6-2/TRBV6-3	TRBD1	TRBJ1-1	CASSLHQGGTEAFF
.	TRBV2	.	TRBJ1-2	CASSPIRDTASYGYTF
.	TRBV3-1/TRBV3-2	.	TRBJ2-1	CASSQDASDQEQFF
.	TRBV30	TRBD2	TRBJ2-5	CAWTSGKTQYF
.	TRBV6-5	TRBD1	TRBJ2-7	CASRPTRDRVYEQYF
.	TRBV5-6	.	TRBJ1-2	CASSLRGPGGYGYTF
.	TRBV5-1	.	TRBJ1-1	CASSPRGMNTEAFF
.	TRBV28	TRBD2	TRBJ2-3	CASSAGAGGPDTQYF
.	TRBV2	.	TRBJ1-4	CASSYTNEKLFF
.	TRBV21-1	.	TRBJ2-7	CATYLTSGVYSYEQYF
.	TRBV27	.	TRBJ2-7	CASSPAGRRGQYF
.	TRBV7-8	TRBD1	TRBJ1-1	CASSPWTGTNTEAFF
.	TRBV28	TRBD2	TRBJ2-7	CASSPPGGSAYEQYF
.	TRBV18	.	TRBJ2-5	CASSRFELPQETQYF
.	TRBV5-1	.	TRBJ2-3	CASSLAIGRGTDTQYF
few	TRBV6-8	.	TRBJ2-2	CASSRLGDPGEGAGELFF
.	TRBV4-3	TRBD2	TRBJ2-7	CASSQASQGGYEQYF
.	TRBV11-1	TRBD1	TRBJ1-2	CASSFSGGGYTF
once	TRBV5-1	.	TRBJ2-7	CASSFSGSYYEQYF
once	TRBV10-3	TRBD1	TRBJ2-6	CAIRDRGLRGANVLTF
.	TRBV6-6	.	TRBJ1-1	CASRRKIIPGQNTEAFF
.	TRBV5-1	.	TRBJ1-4	CASSLGAGRSNEKLFF
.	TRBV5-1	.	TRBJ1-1	CASTRSPNTEAFF
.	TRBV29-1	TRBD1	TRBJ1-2	CSGAPDRGYGYTF
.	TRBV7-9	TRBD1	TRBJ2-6	CASTWQGATGANVLTF
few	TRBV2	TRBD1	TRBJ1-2	CASSGTGERVTF
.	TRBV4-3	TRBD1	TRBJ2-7	CASSRTGTGAYEQYF
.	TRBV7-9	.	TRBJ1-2	CASSSPGGAGIDWGYGYTF
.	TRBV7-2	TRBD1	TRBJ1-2	CASSLRSGGRGYTF
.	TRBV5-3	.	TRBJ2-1	CASPPGTEQFF
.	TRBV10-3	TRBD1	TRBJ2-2	CAISEGTGAGELFF
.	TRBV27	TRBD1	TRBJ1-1	CAGSRGPDTEAFF